Following are 10 T cell receptor beta chains from one sample sequenced in a study of blood T cell repertoires in COVID-19. Libraries were prepared by immunoSEQ multiplex PCR; TCRdb keeps only in-frame clonotypes and omits some of them. The sample lists approximately 670,000 clones, about 87% occurring once. The sequencing input was peripheral blood. The receptors here all came from a woman aged 18-29 years with acute or convalescent COVID-19.

The V gene is TRBV5-1, the J gene TRBJ1-2; 8 positions match TRBD1. Germline lookup yields CDR1 SGHRS and CDR2 YFSETQ. V was clipped by 2 bases and J by 6 bases; unmatched bases: 12. The CDR3 runs to 16 residues. The DNA of the CDR3 is TGCGCCAGCAGCTTCTGGACAGGGTTGGAGGTGGATGGCTACACCTTC. Its protein is CASSFWTGLEVDGYTF.

CDR3 amino acids: CASSFGGGLEAFF. DNA of the CDR3: TGTGCCAGCAGTTTCGGCGGGGGACTAGAAGCTTTCTTT. V gene TRBV27 combines with J gene TRBJ1-1; D is possibly TRBD1 (5 bases). Per the germline V gene, CDR1 is MNHEY and CDR2 is SMNVEV (reference sequence). V was cut by 3 bases and J by 8 bases, with 13 bases left in between. CDR3 length equals 13 residues.

The gene calls are TRBV10-3 and TRBJ1-1; TRBD1 might be the D (5 bases). Germline V gene lookup returns CDR1 ENHRY and CDR2 SYGVKD. Trimming removed 0 bases from V and 1 base from J, with 9 bases in between. The CDR3 is 15 amino acids. The CDR3, as DNA: TGTGCCATCAGTGAGTCCGGGGGGGAGAACACTGAAGCTTTCTTT. It is translated as CAISESGGENTEAFF.

The chain has TRBV19 and TRBJ1-2; D might be TRBD1 (6 bases). CDR3 length equals 15 residues. V was clipped by 3 bases and J by 4 bases, with 15 bases between them. From germline, CDR1 is LNHDA and CDR2 SQIVND (reference sequence). Here the CDR3 reads CASSIAGALGYGYTF. The DNA of the CDR3 is TGTGCCAGTAGTATTGCAGGGGCCTTGGGCTATGGCTACACCTTC.

The chain links TRBV5-8 to TRBJ2-7; D possibly corresponds to TRBD1 (6 bases). This CDR3 contains 17 residues. The germline V and J ends were trimmed by 0 bases and 0 bases, with 16 bases remaining between them. Germline CDR1 is SGHTS and CDR2 is YDEGEE. CDR3: CASSLGSGHQSSYEQYF. The CDR3 DNA sequence: TGTGCCAGCAGCTTGGGGTCGGGACACCAGAGCTCCTACGAGCAGTACTTC.

V and J are TRBV19 and TRBJ1-1; TRBD1 might be the D (6 bases). The CDR3 sequence is 15 residues long. Per germline, CDR1 LNHDA and CDR2 SQIVND (reference sequence). Between the trimmed V and J ends, which lost 5 bases and 3 bases, there was a span of 16 bases. This CDR3 is CASSQPGGAHTEAFF. The CDR3 nucleotides read TGTGCCAGTAGTCAACCGGGGGGGGCTCACACTGAAGCTTTCTTT.

V usage is TRBV5-8 and J usage is TRBJ2-3, with 9 bases matching TRBD1. V trimming: 4 bases; J trimming: 3 bases; junction bases outside the gene matches: 3. CDR1 is SGHTS and CDR2 is YDEGEE in the germline V gene. The CDR3 runs to 14 residues. CDR3 residues: CASSAGQGTDTQYF. CDR3 coding DNA: TGTGCCAGCAGCGCGGGACAGGGTACAGATACGCAGTATTTT.

The chain uses TRBV14 and TRBJ2-7, with 8 bases aligning to TRBD1. CDR1 and CDR2 from the germline V gene are SGHDN and FVKESK. The length of the CDR3 is 15 residues. V trimming: 2 bases; J trimming: 2 bases; junction bases outside the gene matches: 5. The CDR3: CASSQLQGVTYEQYF. The CDR3 nucleotides are TGTGCCAGCAGCCAACTACAGGGGGTCACCTACGAGCAGTACTTC.

The V call is TRBV5-6, the J call TRBJ1-1; 7 nucleotides match TRBD1. V lost 4 bases, J lost 2 bases, and 11 bases stayed unmatched. The CDR3 totals 16 residues. Germline V gene data show CDR1 as SGHDT and CDR2 as YYEEEE. CDR3 sequence reads: CASSAPPQGRNTEAFF. DNA for the CDR3: TGTGCCAGCAGCGCACCCCCACAGGGGAGAAACACTGAAGCTTTCTTT.

The chain employs TRBV6-5 and TRBJ2-1; D possibly corresponds to TRBD1 (5 bases). The CDR3 runs to 15 residues. The germline V and J ends were trimmed by 4 bases and 7 bases, with 17 bases remaining between them. Germline assignment: CDR1 MNHEY and CDR2 SVGAGI. CDR3 nucleotides: TGTGCCAGCAGTTTCTCAACAGGAATCTGGAATGAGCAGTTCTTC. It yields the protein CASSFSTGIWNEQFF.